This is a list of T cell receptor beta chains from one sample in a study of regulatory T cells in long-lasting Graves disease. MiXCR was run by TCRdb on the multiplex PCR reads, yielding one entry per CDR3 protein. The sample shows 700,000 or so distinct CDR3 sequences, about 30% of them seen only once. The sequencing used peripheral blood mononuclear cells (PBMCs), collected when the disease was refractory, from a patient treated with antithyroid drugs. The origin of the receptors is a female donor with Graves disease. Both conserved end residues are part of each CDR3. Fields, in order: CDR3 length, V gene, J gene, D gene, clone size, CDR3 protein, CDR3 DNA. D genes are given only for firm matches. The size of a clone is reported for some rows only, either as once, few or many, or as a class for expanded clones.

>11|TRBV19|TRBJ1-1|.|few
CASLEGTEAFF
TGTGCCAGCCTGGAGGGTACTGAAGCTTTCTTT
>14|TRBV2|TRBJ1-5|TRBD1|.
CASSGTGDNRAQHF
TGTGCCAGCAGTGGGACAGGGGACAATAGGGCCCAGCATTTT
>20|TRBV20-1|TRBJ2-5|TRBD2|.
CSARDGVRTKVAGDQETQYF
TGCAGTGCTAGAGATGGTGTCCGAACGAAGGTGGCGGGAGACCAAGAGACCCAGTACTTC
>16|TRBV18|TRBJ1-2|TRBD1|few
CASSLSGTGREDGYTF
TGTGCCAGCTCACTGTCCGGGACAGGGAGAGAGGATGGCTACACCTTC
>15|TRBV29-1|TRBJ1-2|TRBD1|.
CSVEGVRTGGYGYTF
TGCAGCGTTGAAGGGGTTAGGACAGGGGGCTATGGCTACACCTTC
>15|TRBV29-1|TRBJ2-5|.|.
CSVEGWRDNQETQYF
TGCAGCGTTGAAGGGTGGCGGGACAACCAAGAGACCCAGTACTTC
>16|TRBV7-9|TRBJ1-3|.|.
CASSLEERRSRNTIYF
TGTGCCAGCAGCTTAGAAGAACGGCGTTCTAGAAACACCATATATTTT
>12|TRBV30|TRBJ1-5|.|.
CAWSDTNQPQHF
TGTGCCTGGAGTGACACTAATCAGCCCCAGCATTTT
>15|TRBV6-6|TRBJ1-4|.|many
CASSYSGLGDEKLFF
TGTGCCAGCAGTTACTCGGGGCTGGGTGATGAAAAACTGTTTTTT
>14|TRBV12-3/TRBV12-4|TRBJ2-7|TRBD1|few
CATRPGQGSYEQYF
TGTGCCACCCGACCCGGACAGGGCTCCTACGAGCAGTACTTC
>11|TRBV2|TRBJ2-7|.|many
CAGRLSYEQYF
TGTGCCGGACGGCTATCCTACGAGCAGTACTTC
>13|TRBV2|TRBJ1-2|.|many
CASKQDPNYGYTF
TGTGCCAGCAAACAGGATCCTAACTATGGCTACACCTTC
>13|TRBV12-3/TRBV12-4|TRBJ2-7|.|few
CASSQRMGNEQYF
TGTGCCAGCAGTCAGCGAATGGGCAACGAGCAGTACTTC
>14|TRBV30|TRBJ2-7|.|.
CASTSGTHSYEQYF
TGTGCCTCAACCTCCGGGACTCACTCCTACGAGCAGTACTTC
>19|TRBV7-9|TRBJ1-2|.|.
CASSLSAQSRSGLVYGYTF
TGTGCCAGCAGCCTCTCAGCCCAATCAAGGTCAGGTTTGGTCTATGGCTACACCTTC
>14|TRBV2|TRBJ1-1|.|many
CASSERGPGTEAFF
TGTGCCAGCAGTGAACGGGGGCCGGGCACTGAAGCTTTCTTT
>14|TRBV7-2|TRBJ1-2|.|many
CASSLSGRDYGYTF
TGTGCCAGCAGCTTAAGCGGCAGAGACTATGGCTACACCTTC
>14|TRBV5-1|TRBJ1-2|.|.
CASSFAGLDYGYTF
TGCGCCAGCAGCTTCGCAGGGCTTGACTATGGCTACACCTTC
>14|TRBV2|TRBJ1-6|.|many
CASSELGFNSPLHF
TGTGCCAGCAGTGAACTGGGCTTTAATTCACCCCTCCACTTT
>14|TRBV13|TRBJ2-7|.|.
CASSQQGEPHEQYF
TGTGCCAGCAGCCAGCAGGGAGAGCCCCACGAGCAGTACTTC
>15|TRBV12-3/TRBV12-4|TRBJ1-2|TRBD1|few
CASSSDRGRNYGYTF
TGTGCCAGCAGTTCTGACAGGGGGCGCAACTATGGCTACACCTTC
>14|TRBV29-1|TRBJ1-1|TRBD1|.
CSVEPTGAGAEAFF
TGCAGCGTTGAACCGACAGGGGCGGGCGCTGAAGCTTTCTTT
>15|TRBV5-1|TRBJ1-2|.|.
CASSLTTGASGGYTF
TGCGCCAGCAGCTTGACCACCGGAGCCTCGGGGGGCTACACCTTC
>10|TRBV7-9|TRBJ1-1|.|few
CASSLAGAFF
TGTGCCAGCAGCTTGGCCGGGGCTTTCTTT
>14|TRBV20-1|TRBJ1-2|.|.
CSALVSEDSYGYTF
TGCAGTGCCCTAGTCAGTGAAGATTCCTATGGCTACACCTTC
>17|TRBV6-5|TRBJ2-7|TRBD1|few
CASSSPRSGQGTYEQYF
TGTGCCAGCAGTTCACCCCGCTCCGGACAGGGAACCTACGAGCAGTACTTC
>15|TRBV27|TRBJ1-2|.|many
CASSLTQTGDYGYTF
TGTGCCAGCAGTCTCACCCAGACAGGAGATTATGGCTACACCTTC
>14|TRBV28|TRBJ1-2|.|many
CASSSSGANYGYTF
TGTGCCAGCAGTTCCTCCGGGGCGAACTATGGCTACACCTTC
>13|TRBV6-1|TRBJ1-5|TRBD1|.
CASAQERGQPQRF
TGTGCCAGCGCGCAAGAAAGGGGGCAGCCCCAGCGTTTT
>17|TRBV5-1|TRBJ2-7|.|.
CASSFDTTGPLAYEQYF
TGCGCCAGCAGCTTCGATACGACAGGTCCATTGGCCTACGAGCAGTACTTC
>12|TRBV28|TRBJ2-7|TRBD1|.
CASSEGTGKQYF
TGTGCCAGCAGTGAGGGGACAGGGAAGCAGTACTTC
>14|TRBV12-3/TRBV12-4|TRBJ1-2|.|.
CASSFAASYYGYTF
TGTGCCAGCAGTTTCGCGGCCTCCTACTATGGCTACACCTTC
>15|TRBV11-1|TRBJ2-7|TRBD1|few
CASSLGGTGGYEQYF
TGTGCCAGCAGCTTAGGTGGGACAGGGGGCTACGAGCAGTACTTC